A single sample gave rise to the 31 T cell receptor beta chains below, sequenced in a study of blood T cells in healthy people across ages. A second PCR of 7 to 11 cycles used a sample-barcoded 5' primer and a J-beta primer mix. TCRdb passed the 5' RACE reads through MiXCR, listing each CDR3 protein once. Of fewer than 2,000,000 distinct CDR3 sequences listed, about 39% are singletons. The sample taken for sequencing was blood. The receptors shown here come from a human donor in good health.

This clonotype occurred a few times. The rearrangement joins TRBV6-1 to TRBJ2-1; 9 bases fit TRBD2. Trimming at V came to 2 bases and at J to 4 bases, leaving 15 bases not matched to a gene. The CDR3 runs to 19 residues. Germline CDR1 MNHNS, CDR2 SASEGT. The CDR3 here is CASSELGAGGLSGYNEQFF. In DNA form, the CDR3 reads TGTGCCAGCAGTGAATTGGGGGCGGGGGGGTTATCTGGTTACAATGAGCAGTTCTTC.

The chain has TRBV6-2 or TRBV6-3 and TRBJ2-5, with 8 positions matching TRBD2. Germline V gene sequence: CDR1 MNHEY, CDR2 SVGEGT. The CDR3 runs to 14 residues. V lost 2 bases to trimming and J lost 5 bases; unmatched junction nucleotides: 4. The CDR3 DNA follows: TGTGCCAGCAGTTACCTGGGACTAGAGGAGACCCAGTACTTC. Its translation: CASSYLGLEETQYF.

The sample holds a few counts of this clonotype. The germline gene is not matched at one end of the junction; a read error may be the cause. The chain employs TRBV6-5 and TRBJ2-7, with 10 bases identical to TRBD1. CDR3 length: 14 amino acids. Germline CDR1 MNHEY, CDR2 SVGAGI. The CDR3 reads CAGSQTGGRYEQYF. The CDR3 DNA is TGTGCCGGCAGCCAGACAGGGGGCCGTTACGAGCAGTACTTC.

The V gene is TRBV6-5, the J gene TRBJ1-1, with no clear D. The ends were cut back, 2 bases at V and 3 bases at J, with 7 bases in the middle. This CDR3 is built from 13 residues. Germline values: CDR1 MNHEY, CDR2 SVGAGI. CDR3 amino acids: CASSYRQYTEAFF. The DNA for the CDR3 is TGTGCCAGCAGTTACAGGCAATACACTGAAGCTTTCTTT.

This clonotype was found a few times. The V call is TRBV6-5, the J call TRBJ2-1; unclear D gene. The V end was cut by 5 bases, the J end by 4 bases, with 18 bases between. Germline V lookup: CDR1 MNHEY, CDR2 SVGAGI. The CDR3 contains 16 residues. The CDR3 DNA sequence: TGTGCCAGCAGTCCTACACAGCGCCTGACATACAATGAGCAGTTCTTC. This codes for CASSPTQRLTYNEQFF.

This clonotype was recorded a few times. The chain carries TRBV20-1 and TRBJ2-5, with D unclear. Germline V gives CDR1 DFQATT, CDR2 SNEGSKA (reference sequence). The CDR3 is made up of 13 amino acids. V was clipped by 0 bases and J by 0 bases, with 5 bases between them. CDR3 nucleotide sequence: TGCAGTGCTAGAGATGTCAACCAAGAGACCCAGTACTTC. Its protein product is CSARDVNQETQYF.

The chain employs TRBV12-3 or TRBV12-4 and TRBJ1-2, with D maybe TRBD1 (6 bases). V was shortened by 7 bases and J by 4 bases, with 13 bases between the two germline ends. CDR3 size: 13 residues. The CDR3: CASNPQGPYGYTF. Here the CDR3 DNA reads TGTGCCAGCAACCCACAGGGCCCCTATGGCTACACCTTC.

The J gene is TRBJ2-1, the V gene TRBV7-8; maybe TRBD2 (7 bases). Trimming removed 5 bases from V and 8 bases from J, with 22 bases in between. Germline V gives CDR1 SGHVS, CDR2 FQNEAQ. The CDR3 loop spans 16 amino acids. The CDR3 DNA is TGTGCCAGCAGCCTGGTAGGCGGGGGCCTTCCGCATGAGCAGTTCTTC. Protein product: CASSLVGGGLPHEQFF.

The CDR3 DNA reads TGTGCCAGCAGCCCCCTCGAGCGGGGGGGGGCAGATACGCAGTATTTT. This translates into CASSPLERGGADTQYF. This chain uses TRBV7-2 with TRBJ2-3; 10 positions agree with TRBD2. Germline-derived CDR1 and CDR2 are SGHTA and FQGNSA. V shed 5 bases, J shed 4 bases, and the junction held 9 bases outside the gene matches. This CDR3 region has 16 residues. The full variable domain, rest sourced from reference TRBV7-2 and TRBJ2-3, is GAGVSQSPSNKVTEKGKDVELRCDPISGHTALYWYRQSLGQGLEFLIYFQGNSAPDKSGLPSDRFSAERTGGSVSTLTIQRTQQEDSAVYLCASSPLERGGADTQYFGPGTRLTVL.

This clonotype came up a few times. V and J are TRBV12-5 and TRBJ2-3; D may be TRBD1 (5 bases). V lost 5 bases and J lost 0, with 9 bases in between. Germline V lookup: CDR1 LGHNT, CDR2 FRNRAP. This CDR3 contains 14 residues. CDR3 residues: CASGPRTSTDTQYF. The CDR3 DNA reads TGTGCTAGTGGTCCCCGGACAAGCACAGATACGCAGTATTTT.

This clonotype was found a few times. The chain carries TRBV6-5 and TRBJ2-2; 9 positions agree with TRBD2. Germline CDR1 reads MNHEY; CDR2 reads SVGAGI. The trim removed 0 bases at V and 3 bases at J, leaving 8 bases unmatched. The CDR3 is made up of 18 amino acids. The CDR3 here is CASSYSTLTSGDTGELFF. The CDR3 DNA reads TGTGCCAGCAGTTACTCGACCCTGACTAGCGGAGACACCGGGGAGCTGTTTTTT.

The chain links TRBV6-6 to TRBJ2-5, with 7 bases lining up with TRBD2. Per germline, CDR1 MNHNY and CDR2 SVGAGI (reference sequence). Unmatched junction bases numbered 6, after V lost 1 base and J lost 1 base. CDR3 length equals 16 residues. CDR3: CASSYLIGGGQETQYF. The CDR3 bases are TGTGCCAGCAGTTACTTAATTGGGGGGGGCCAAGAGACCCAGTACTTC.

The rearrangement links TRBV14 to TRBJ2-1, with D unresolved. The CDR3 consists of 10 residues. From germline, CDR1 is SGHDN and CDR2 FVKESK. Trimming took off 7 bases at V and 5 bases at J, with 3 bases between the two ends. The CDR3 reads CASKDNEQFF. The CDR3 DNA reads as TGTGCCAGCAAGGACAATGAGCAGTTCTTC.

Written as DNA, the CDR3 is TGTGCCAGCAGTTACGGGCCACAGGGGGCTTTCTATGGCTACACCTTC. This codes for CASSYGPQGAFYGYTF. The chain recombines TRBV6-5 with TRBJ1-2; 9 nucleotides line up with TRBD1. With 2 bases clipped from V and 4 bases from J, the junction kept 8 bases outside the gene matches. The V gene's germline CDR1 is MNHEY and CDR2 SVGAGI. CDR3 size: 16 residues.

Many counts were recorded for this clonotype. This chain uses TRBV6-2 or TRBV6-3 with TRBJ2-1, with D possibly matching TRBD1 (6 bases). Trimming removed 7 bases from V and 6 bases from J, with 16 bases in between. Looked up from germline, CDR1 is MNHEY and CDR2 is SVGEGT. The CDR3 runs to 14 residues. In DNA form, the CDR3 reads TGTGCCAGCACCGAAGGGGGTCTACTCAATGAGCAGTTCTTC. Translation gives CASTEGGLLNEQFF.

This chain connects TRBV10-3 to TRBJ1-2; D is possibly TRBD1 (5 bases). Trimming took 2 bases from V and 8 from J, leaving 12 bases between them. In germline, CDR1 is ENHRY, CDR2 SYGVKD. The CDR3 has 13 residues. The CDR3 DNA is TGTGCCATCAGTGAGCCCAGGACAAGGGGCTACACCTTC. It is translated as CAISEPRTRGYTF.

This clonotype has just a few counts. The chain employs TRBV4-3 and TRBJ2-3; 11 nucleotides match TRBD1. CDR1 and CDR2 from the germline V gene are LGHNA and YSLEER. With V trimmed by 1 base and J by 8 bases, 8 bases remained unmatched. The CDR3 has 16 residues. CDR3 amino acids: CASSQGGQGGRGTQYF. The CDR3 DNA sequence: TGCGCCAGCAGCCAAGGGGGACAGGGGGGGAGAGGTACGCAGTATTTT.

Concerning this clonotype itself: A read error may explain this, as a much larger clone is one base away. The chain is built from TRBV12-3 or TRBV12-4 and TRBJ2-7; D possibly matches TRBD1 or TRBD2 (5 bases each). The DNA end is a closer match to TRBJ2-5, so the J assignment may be wrong. The CDR3 runs to 13 residues. CDR3 protein: CASSLLGVETQYF. DNA for the CDR3: TGTGCCAGCAGTTTATTGGGGGTGGAGACCCAGTACTTC.

This clonotype showed up just a few times. The V and J genes are TRBV12-3 or TRBV12-4 and TRBJ2-7; 8 bases align to TRBD1. J was trimmed by 0 bases and V by 6 bases; bases with no gene match: 7. The CDR3 covers 15 residues. The CDR3 coding sequence is TGTGCCAGCAGGCCAGGGGGCTCTACCTCCTACGAGCAGTACTTC. Translating it yields CASRPGGSTSYEQYF.

The chain recombines TRBV20-1 with TRBJ2-7; tentatively, D is TRBD2 (6 bases). V was cut by 0 bases and J by 2 bases, with 11 bases left in between. Germline CDR1 reads DFQATT; CDR2 reads SNEGSKA (reference sequence). This CDR3 contains 14 residues. As DNA, the CDR3 is TGCAGTGCTAGAGACTGGCGGGGCGCCTACGAGCAGTACTTC. Protein sequence: CSARDWRGAYEQYF.

Only a few counts were recorded for this clonotype. The genes are TRBV29-1 and TRBJ1-1; perhaps TRBD1 as D (6 bases). The CDR3 runs to 14 residues. CDR1 and CDR2 (germline): SQVTM, ANQGSEA. V was trimmed by 7 bases and J by 3 bases, leaving 18 bases between them. The CDR3 sequence: CSAQGGGGYTEAFF. CDR3 coding DNA: TGCAGCGCCCAAGGGGGGGGCGGGTACACTGAAGCTTTCTTT. The full variable domain, its missing parts supplied by reference TRBV29-1 and TRBJ1-1, is SAVISQKPSRDICQRGTSLTIQCQVDSQVTMMFWYRQQPGQSLTLIATANQGSEATYESGFVIDKFPISRPNLTFSTLTVSNMSPEDSSIYLCSAQGGGGYTEAFFGQGTRLTVV.

The chain has TRBV15 and TRBJ2-1; D gene ambiguous. V was clipped by 0 bases and J by 8 bases, with 8 bases between them. The V gene's germline CDR1 is LNHNV and CDR2 YYDKDF (reference sequence). CDR3 size: 13 residues. CDR3 nucleotide sequence: TGTGCCACCAGCAGAGACATATCCCATGAGCAGTTCTTC. Translated: CATSRDISHEQFF.

This clonotype was observed a handful of times. The chain joins TRBV6-2 or TRBV6-3 to TRBJ2-3; a weak D match, TRBD2 (6 bases). Germline CDR1 and CDR2: MNHEY and SVGEGT. This CDR3 has 15 residues. Trimming removed 6 bases from V and 2 bases from J, with 15 bases in between. The CDR3 region has the DNA TGTGCCAGCAGCCACCTCCGGGGGTTCACAGATACGCAGTATTTT. Protein: CASSHLRGFTDTQYF.

The chain has TRBV7-2 and TRBJ2-1; 9 nucleotides align to TRBD2. CDR1 SGHTA and CDR2 FQGNSA come from the germline V gene. This CDR3 has 16 residues. Unmatched junction bases numbered 4, after V lost 0 bases and J lost 4 bases. In nucleotides, the CDR3 is TGTGCCAGCAGCTTAGCCGCGGGGGGGCTATACAATGAGCAGTTCTTC. This sequence encodes CASSLAAGGLYNEQFF.

The chain carries TRBV29-1 and TRBJ2-1; D tentatively reads TRBD1 or TRBD2 (6 bases each). The germline CDR1 and CDR2 sequences are SQVTM and ANQGSEA. With 4 bases removed from V and 4 bases from J, the gap between germline ends came to 14 bases. This CDR3 contains 14 residues. DNA of the CDR3: TGCAGCGTTGTGGTGGGGGGCATTTACAATGAGCAGTTCTTC. Translation gives CSVVVGGIYNEQFF.

This clonotype was detected only once. This chain joins TRBV7-2 and TRBJ2-5; 11 bases agree with TRBD1. The CDR3 contains 16 residues. J was trimmed by 5 bases and V by 1 base; bases with no gene match: 6. Germline V gene sequence: CDR1 SGHTA, CDR2 FQGNSA. The DNA of the CDR3 is TGTGCCAGCAGCTTAGGGACAGGGGGCTTTGGGGAGACCCAGTACTTC. Its translation is CASSLGTGGFGETQYF. Supplemented by reference TRBV7-2 and TRBJ2-5, the full variable domain reads GAGVSQSPSNKVTEKGKDVELRCDPISGHTALYWYRQSLGQGLEFLIYFQGNSAPDKSGLPSDRFSAERTGGSVSTLTIQRTQQEDSAVYLCASSLGTGGFGETQYFGPGTRLLVL.

There are a few counts of this clonotype. The J gene is TRBJ1-5, the V gene TRBV12-3 or TRBV12-4; TRBD1 agrees at 7 bases. This CDR3 spans 17 amino acids. Unmatched junction bases numbered 12, after V lost 6 bases and J lost 1 base. CDR3 residues: CASSWDSWIRSNQPQHF. The CDR3 nucleotides are TGTGCCAGCAGCTGGGACAGTTGGATCCGGAGCAATCAGCCCCAGCATTTT.

This clonotype turned up a few times. The chain couples TRBV6-5 to TRBJ1-3, with D maybe TRBD1 (6 bases). Germline CDR1 and CDR2: MNHEY and SVGAGI. V lost 8 bases and J 2 bases, leaving 10 bases between the germline ends. CDR3 size: 13 residues. The CDR3 loop is CASLGAAGNTIYF. The CDR3 DNA reads TGTGCCAGCCTGGGGGCGGCTGGAAACACCATATATTTT.

The chain combines TRBV7-2 with TRBJ1-4; 10 bases match TRBD1. After removal of 5 bases from V and 10 bases from J, the junction contained 10 bases not matched to a gene. This CDR3 is built from 15 residues. Germline V CDR1 and CDR2: SGHTA, FQGNSA. CDR3 nucleotides: TGTGCCAGCAGCCTTATGACAGGGGGCGAGGGAAAACTGTTTTTT. Its protein product is CASSLMTGGEGKLFF.

The sample holds a few counts of this clonotype. The chain links TRBV2 to TRBJ1-2, with 8 positions matching TRBD1. The CDR3 consists of 15 residues. Germline V CDR1 and CDR2: SNHLY, FYNNEI. V lost 3 bases and J lost 3; bases outside the gene matches: 6. CDR3 nucleotides: TGTGCCAGCAGTGACCGACAGGGGCACGACTATGGCTACACCTTC. Translation: CASSDRQGHDYGYTF.

This clonotype was counted between two and nine times. The chain recombines TRBV7-2 with TRBJ1-5, with D hard to call. Per germline, CDR1 SGHTA and CDR2 FQGNSA. The V end lost 1 base, the J end lost 5 bases, and 6 bases lay between the germline ends. The CDR3 sequence is 13 residues long. The CDR3 region is CASSLVADQPQHF. In DNA form, the CDR3 reads TGTGCCAGCAGCTTAGTGGCAGATCAGCCCCAGCATTTT.